The clone carrying this T cell receptor beta chain has just a few counts. Its target is unknown. The whole isolated RNA underwent reverse transcription, so sequencing captured expressed TCRB transcripts. Only in-frame clones appear in the TCRdb table, and some are missing; sequencing was by immunoSEQ multiplex PCR. The table has 250,000 to 350,000 clones, around 15% seen once. This entry belongs to a study of beta chain features in type 1 diabetes. Overall study results and limits: A PCR bias possibly favoring shorter templates would apply equally to patients and controls. It was not settled here whether HLA type affects TCRB rearrangement.

Sorting that relied on CD45RO/CCR7/CD25/CD127/CD95/CD27 yielded CD4+ naive, central memory, regulatory and stem cell-like memory cells. Sorted cells reached over 95% purity in every population. In germline, CDR1 is SGHAT, CDR2 FQNNGV. V lost 3 bases to trimming and J lost 1 base; unmatched junction nucleotides: 9. This CDR3 spans 18 amino acids. This clonotype was sampled from a man aged 30 to 39 in good health. The sequencing input was central memory CD4+ T cells from blood. The chain joins TRBV11-2 to TRBJ1-6; 7 bases fit TRBD1. The CDR3 region is CASSFYPDRESYNSPLHF. The CDR3 coding sequence is TGTGCCAGCAGCTTCTACCCTGACAGGGAATCCTATAATTCACCCCTCCACTTT.